Listed below are T cell receptor beta chains from one sample, sequenced in a study of cytomegalovirus exposure and HLA in healthy donors. Generated by immunoSEQ multiplex PCR, the TCRdb table keeps only in-frame clones and is missing some. Its clone listing holds roughly 120,000 clones. Specimen: PBMCs. All receptors derive from a man aged 35-49 years in good health and CMV-seronegative. Each CDR3 is given with its conserved first and last residue. D genes are given only for firm matches.

V: TRBV27; J: TRBJ2-7; D: TRBD2; CDR3: CASSLLAGGGYEQYF; DNA: TGTGCCAGCAGTTTATTAGCGGGAGGGGGGTACGAGCAGTACTTC
V: TRBV10-2; J: TRBJ1-3; D: .; CDR3: CASSEPGGQSNTIYF; DNA: TGCGCCAGCAGTGAGCCCGGAGGACAGTCAAACACCATATATTTT
V: TRBV7-2; J: TRBJ2-5; D: TRBD1; CDR3: CASSPTGGRTQYF; DNA: TGTGCCAGCAGCCCTACAGGGGGCAGGACCCAGTACTTC
V: TRBV9; J: TRBJ2-2; D: TRBD2; CDR3: CASSIFSGTSLRAGELFF; DNA: TGTGCCAGCAGCATCTTTTCCGGGACTAGCTTGCGGGCCGGGGAGCTGTTTTTT
V: TRBV9; J: TRBJ2-3; D: TRBD2; CDR3: CASTPLAGGTDTQYF; DNA: TGTGCCAGCACCCCCCTCGCGGGAGGCACAGATACGCAGTATTTT
V: TRBV11-2; J: TRBJ1-4; D: .; CDR3: CASSSRGAANEKLFF; DNA: TGTGCCAGCAGCTCCCGCGGGGCCGCTAATGAAAAACTGTTTTTT
V: TRBV4-3; J: TRBJ2-7; D: .; CDR3: CASSQEATPSSYEQYF; DNA: TGCGCCAGCAGCCAAGAGGCGACACCGAGCTCCTACGAGCAGTACTTC
V: TRBV11-3; J: TRBJ2-3; D: TRBD2; CDR3: CASSPTGLAGVLDTQYF; DNA: TGTGCCAGCAGCCCGACGGGACTAGCGGGAGTTCTAGATACGCAGTATTTT
V: TRBV7-8; J: TRBJ2-7; D: TRBD1; CDR3: CASSLSWDRPYEQYF; DNA: TGTGCCAGCAGCCTGTCATGGGACAGGCCCTACGAGCAGTACTTC
V: TRBV30; J: TRBJ1-2; D: .; CDR3: CAWSPGRNYGYTF; DNA: TGTGCCTGGTCACCAGGCCGCAACTATGGCTACACCTTC
V: TRBV5-4; J: TRBJ2-7; D: TRBD1; CDR3: CASSSRTGSSYEQYF; DNA: TGTGCCAGCAGCTCCAGGACAGGGAGCTCCTACGAGCAGTACTTC
V: TRBV6-1; J: TRBJ1-2; D: .; CDR3: CASSDRNYGYTF; DNA: TGTGCCAGCAGTGACCGGAACTATGGCTACACCTTC
V: TRBV10-1; J: TRBJ2-1; D: .; CDR3: CASSERQGTYNEQFF; DNA: TGCGCCAGCAGTGAGAGGCAGGGGACGTACAATGAGCAGTTCTTC
V: TRBV13; J: TRBJ2-2; D: .; CDR3: CASSIAEQAGELFF; DNA: TGTGCCAGCAGCATAGCGGAGCAAGCCGGGGAGCTGTTTTTT
V: TRBV18; J: TRBJ2-5; D: TRBD1; CDR3: CASSRRGQQETQYF; DNA: TGTGCCAGCTCACGACGGGGACAGCAAGAGACCCAGTACTTC
V: TRBV6-5; J: TRBJ1-2; D: TRBD1; CDR3: CASSPGQGNNGYTF; DNA: TGTGCCAGCAGCCCGGGACAGGGGAATAATGGCTACACCTTC
V: TRBV5-1; J: TRBJ1-1; D: TRBD1; CDR3: CASSTGQGLYTEAFF; DNA: TGCGCCAGCAGCACGGGACAGGGGCTTTACACTGAAGCTTTCTTT
V: TRBV5-3; J: TRBJ2-5; D: TRBD2; CDR3: CARSSADKRENLETQYF; DNA: TGTGCCAGAAGCTCAGCGGACAAGCGGGAGAATTTAGAGACCCAGTACTTC
V: TRBV30; J: TRBJ1-3; D: .; CDR3: CAWRGASGTIYF; DNA: TGTGCCTGGAGGGGGGCGAGTGGGACCATATATTTT
V: TRBV10-2; J: TRBJ1-2; D: .; CDR3: CASSESGGQPGYTF; DNA: TGCGCCAGCAGTGAGTCTGGTGGCCAACCTGGCTACACCTTC
V: TRBV5-1; J: TRBJ2-7; D: TRBD1; CDR3: CASSLGQGPYEQYF; DNA: TGCGCCAGCAGCCTGGGACAGGGTCCCTACGAGCAGTACTTC
V: TRBV30; J: TRBJ2-5; D: TRBD1; CDR3: CAWDRDRNQETQYF; DNA: TGTGCCTGGGACCGGGACAGGAATCAAGAGACCCAGTACTTC
V: TRBV25-1; J: TRBJ2-2; D: TRBD1; CDR3: CASAEATGANTGELFF; DNA: TGTGCCAGTGCAGAGGCGACAGGGGCGAACACCGGGGAGCTGTTTTTT